This entry lists 23 T cell receptor beta chains sequenced from one sample in a study of control samples from healthy donors and cancer patients. Profiled with immunoSEQ multiplex PCR; TCRdb holds only in-frame clones, not every one. The repertoire holds 140,000 or so clones, with about 91% as singletons. The sequenced sample was blood. The receptors were sampled from a man aged 30-40 years in good health.

The chain links TRBV11-2 to TRBJ2-3; 13 positions match TRBD2. Germline lookup yields CDR1 SGHAT and CDR2 FQNNGV. The junction had 3 bases not matched to a gene; V was cut back by 4 bases and J by 8 bases. The CDR3 totals 14 residues. CDR3 in DNA: TGTGCCAGCAGCTCGGGACTAGCGGGGTTTACGCAGTATTTT. This codes for CASSSGLAGFTQYF. Together with reference TRBV11-2 and TRBJ2-3, the CDR3 gives the full variable domain: EAGVAQSPRYKIIEKRQSVAFWCNPISGHATLYWYQQILGQGPKLLIQFQNNGVVDDSQLPKDRFSAERLKGVDSTLKIQPAKLEDSAVYLCASSSGLAGFTQYFGPGTRLTVL.

The chain uses TRBV4-1 and TRBJ1-5; a weak D match, TRBD1 (5 bases). This CDR3 has 15 residues. From germline, CDR1 is MGHRA and CDR2 YSYEKL. V lost 4 bases to trimming and J lost 9 bases, with 19 bases between them. The CDR3 DNA reads TGCGCCAGCAGCCGGGTGTCGGGTGGGGGATGGCCCCAGCATTTT. This encodes CASSRVSGGGWPQHF.

The chain joins TRBV7-9 to TRBJ2-5; TRBD2 matches at 9 bases. CDR3 length: 16 residues. Germline values: CDR1 SEHNR, CDR2 FQNEAQ (reference sequence). V lost 1 base and J lost 0; bases outside the gene matches: 3. CDR3 nucleotides: TGTGCCAGCAGCTTAGTTGCGGGGGGGTACCAAGAGACCCAGTACTTC. Encoded protein: CASSLVAGGYQETQYF.

V gene TRBV19 combines with J gene TRBJ1-4, with D tentatively TRBD1 (5 bases). Trimming pared 9 bases from V and 8 bases from J, leaving 19 bases between. Per germline, CDR1 LNHDA and CDR2 SQIVND (reference sequence). The CDR3 is 14 residues long. The CDR3 bases are TGTGCCAGCTCTCCGGGTTCCTGGGGCGAAAAACTGTTTTTT. It translates to CASSPGSWGEKLFF. Combining the CDR3 with reference TRBV19 and TRBJ1-4 gives the whole variable domain DGGITQSPKYLFRKEGQNVTLSCEQNLNHDAMYWYRQDPGQGLRLIYYSQIVNDFQKGDIAEGYSVSREKKESFPLTVTSAQKNPTAFYLCASSPGSWGEKLFFGSGTQLSVL.

The chain is built from TRBV7-9 and TRBJ2-3, with TRBD1 as a possible D gene (6 bases). V was pared by 3 bases and J by 4 bases, with 23 bases between. Germline V gene lookup returns CDR1 SEHNR and CDR2 FQNEAQ (reference sequence). The CDR3 is 18 amino acids. DNA of the CDR3: TGTGCCAGCAGCTTGACTAAAGTGGGGGCCTTAAGAGCAGATACGCAGTATTTT. Translated: CASSLTKVGALRADTQYF. The variable domain in full, with the rest retrieved from reference TRBV7-9 and TRBJ2-3, is DTGVSQNPRHKITKRGQNVTFRCDPISEHNRLYWYRQTLGQGPEFLTYFQNEAQLEKSRLLSDRFSAERPKGSFSTLEIQRTEQGDSAMYLCASSLTKVGALRADTQYFGPGTRLTVL.

On this clone itself: Since a much larger clone is just one base distant, this may be a read error. The rearrangement joins TRBV7-9 to TRBJ1-2; D is uncertain. With 1 base removed from V and 2 bases from J, the gap between germline ends came to 5 bases. The CDR3 sequence is 13 residues long. Germline CDR1 and CDR2: SEHNR and FQNEAQ (reference sequence). CDR3 sequence (DNA): TGTGCCAGCAGCTTAGGAGAAAACTATGGCTACACCTTC. This encodes CASSLGENYGYTF.

This clone was recorded only once. The rearrangement links TRBV7-3 to TRBJ2-7; 8 nucleotides line up with TRBD1. The V gene's germline CDR1 is SGHTA and CDR2 FQGTGA. The V gene end was trimmed by 3 bases and the J gene end by 2 bases; junction bases not matched to a gene: 3. The CDR3 loop spans 14 amino acids. This CDR3 reads CASSFGQGPYEQYF. The DNA for the CDR3 is TGTGCCAGCAGCTTCGGACAGGGTCCCTACGAGCAGTACTTC.

The genes are TRBV7-6 and TRBJ2-7; 12 bases fit TRBD2. Germline-derived CDR1 and CDR2 are SGHVS and FNYEAQ. The CDR3 loop spans 16 amino acids. Trimming removed 0 bases from V and 5 bases from J; junction bases left unmatched: 5. CDR3 sequence (DNA): TGTGCCAGCAGCTTAGCTAGTCTAGCGGGGGGGAACGAGCAGTACTTC. Translating it yields CASSLASLAGGNEQYF.

The rearrangement joins TRBV4-2 to TRBJ1-2, with a weak D call TRBD1 (6 bases). Deletions cut 0 bases from V and 6 bases from J, with 14 bases between. Germline-derived CDR1 and CDR2 are LGHNA and YNFKEQ. The CDR3 covers 15 residues. CDR3 DNA: TGTGCCAGCAGCCAAGAGAGCGGGACATATGATGGCTACACCTTC. It translates to CASSQESGTYDGYTF.

CDR3 nucleotide sequence: TGTGCCAGCAAGGTTATAGGGGACTACGAGCAGTACTTC. Amino acids: CASKVIGDYEQYF. The V call is TRBV2, the J call TRBJ2-7; weak D call: TRBD1 (5 bases). Trimming stripped 7 bases from V and 3 bases from J, with 13 bases between. The V gene's germline CDR1 is SNHLY and CDR2 FYNNEI. The CDR3 has 13 residues. The full variable domain, completed using reference TRBV2 and TRBJ2-7, is EPEVTQTPSHQVTQMGQEVILRCVPISNHLYFYWYRQILGQKVEFLVSFYNNEISEKSEIFDDQFSVERPDGSNFTLKIRSTKLEDSAMYFCASKVIGDYEQYFGPGTRLTVT.

This clone was detected only once. The chain recombines TRBV12-1 with TRBJ2-3; the table's D gene call, TRBD2, was not cross checked with the DNA. TRBV12-1 has pseudogene status. The CDR3 loop spans 19 amino acids. The CDR3 coding sequence is TGTGCCAGCAGCCTCGGGACTAGCGGGGGGGCAGGAAGCACAGATACGCAGTATTTT. This gives the protein CASSLGTSGGAGSTDTQYF.

This chain connects TRBV9 to TRBJ2-3; 15 bases line up with TRBD2. This CDR3 region has 15 residues. The ends lost 5 bases at V and 4 bases at J; junction bases unmatched: 2. Per germline, CDR1 SGDLS and CDR2 YYNGEE. The CDR3 loop is CASRGLAGGPDTQYF. The CDR3 bases are TGTGCCAGCAGAGGACTAGCGGGGGGGCCAGATACGCAGTATTTT.

This rearrangement joins TRBV6-5 to TRBJ1-1; D possibly corresponds to TRBD1 (6 bases). In germline, CDR1 is MNHEY, CDR2 SVGAGI. The CDR3 runs 16 residues. The V end was cut by 2 bases, the J end by 4 bases, with 17 bases between. DNA of the CDR3: TGTGCCAGCAGTTACCTCGACAGGCGGGGACCCACTGAAGCTTTCTTT. Its translation: CASSYLDRRGPTEAFF.

The genes are TRBV4-1 and TRBJ2-2; D remains ambiguous. This CDR3 has 17 amino acids. Per germline, CDR1 MGHRA and CDR2 YSYEKL. V was trimmed by 2 bases and J by 0 bases, leaving 13 bases between them. The CDR3 DNA reads as TGCGCCAGCAGCCAAAGGGTCGGCGGCGCGAACACCGGGGAGCTGTTTTTT. It yields the protein CASSQRVGGANTGELFF.

The V gene is TRBV15, the J gene TRBJ1-4, with D perhaps TRBD1 (6 bases). Trimming stripped 0 bases from V and 7 bases from J, with 12 bases between. This CDR3 has 15 amino acids. Germline V gene lookup returns CDR1 LNHNV and CDR2 YYDKDF (reference sequence). The CDR3 DNA sequence: TGTGCCACCAGCAGAGATAGGGGGTTAGGTGAAAAACTGTTTTTT. Amino acid sequence: CATSRDRGLGEKLFF.

The V and J genes are TRBV7-8 and TRBJ2-3; TRBD1 agrees at 9 bases. Germline CDR1 and CDR2: SGHVS and FQNEAQ. CDR3 length equals 14 residues. The junction had 3 bases not matched to a gene; V was cut back by 8 bases and J by 0 bases. CDR3 sequence: CASLGQGSTDTQYF. DNA of the CDR3: TGTGCCAGCTTAGGACAGGGGAGCACAGATACGCAGTATTTT.

The chain links TRBV5-1 to TRBJ2-7, with 9 bases aligning to TRBD1. Germline V gives CDR1 SGHRS, CDR2 YFSETQ. The CDR3 is 15 residues long. After removal of 4 bases from V and 7 bases from J, the junction contained 12 bases not matched to a gene. The CDR3 is CASSRAGTGYEEQYF. The CDR3 DNA reads TGCGCCAGCAGCCGGGCCGGGACAGGGTATGAGGAGCAGTACTTC.

The chain couples TRBV6-1 to TRBJ1-6, with a weak D call TRBD1 (6 bases). Germline V gene lookup returns CDR1 MNHNS and CDR2 SASEGT. The CDR3 is 14 amino acids. V was shortened by 1 base and J by 7 bases, with 8 bases between the two germline ends. For the CDR3, the DNA is TGTGCCAGCAGTGAAGGGCAGGGGAATTCACCCCTCCACTTT. Protein: CASSEGQGNSPLHF.

The chain couples TRBV29-1 to TRBJ1-5; 12 nucleotides align to TRBD1. Germline-derived CDR1 and CDR2 are SQVTM and ANQGSEA. This CDR3 is 13 amino acids long. J was trimmed by 9 bases and V by 6 bases; bases with no gene match: 6. This CDR3 reads CSVQGTGGLPQHF. DNA for the CDR3: TGCAGCGTGCAGGGGACAGGGGGCCTGCCCCAGCATTTT.

V and J are TRBV10-2 and TRBJ2-7; D remains ambiguous. Germline-derived CDR1 and CDR2 are WSHSY and SAAADI. CDR3 size: 14 residues. Between the trimmed V and J ends, which lost 5 bases and 4 bases, there was a span of 15 bases. CDR3 residues: CASSPSSSLYEQYF. CDR3 in DNA: TGCGCCAGCAGTCCGTCTTCGAGCCTTTACGAGCAGTACTTC.

The V gene is TRBV5-1, the J gene TRBJ2-4; the match to TRBD2 covers 12 bases. Germline trimming cut 7 bases from V and 9 bases from J; bases unmatched to any gene: 5. Germline CDR1 reads SGHRS; CDR2 reads YFSETQ. CDR3 length: 13 amino acids. The CDR3 reads CASQLAGGGIQYF. CDR3 DNA: TGCGCCAGCCAACTAGCGGGGGGTGGCATTCAGTACTTC. Filled out from reference TRBV5-1 and TRBJ2-4, the complete variable domain reads KAGVTQTPRYLIKTRGQQVTLSCSPISGHRSVSWYQQTPGQGLQFLFEYFSETQRNKGNFPGRFSGRQFSNSRSEMNVSTLELGDSALYLCASQLAGGGIQYFGAGTRLSVL.

The genes are TRBV6-5 and TRBJ2-1; D is unclear. The CDR3 totals 12 residues. Germline V gene sequence: CDR1 MNHEY, CDR2 SVGAGI. V was cut by 6 bases and J by 8 bases, with 11 bases left in between. CDR3 protein: CASRKRVDEQFF. For the CDR3, the DNA is TGTGCCAGCAGAAAAAGGGTGGATGAGCAGTTCTTC.

This chain joins TRBV19 and TRBJ2-6; D remains unclear. Trimming took off 6 bases at V and 0 bases at J, with 6 bases between the two ends. The germline CDR1 and CDR2 sequences are LNHDA and SQIVND (reference sequence). The CDR3 covers 14 residues. The CDR3 DNA reads TGTGCCAGTAGGGAGTTCTCTGGGGCCAACGTCCTGACTTTC. Amino acid sequence: CASREFSGANVLTF.